The 28 T cell receptor beta chains below all came from one sample that was sequenced in a study of T cells in women clearing cervical HPV infection (dated by TCRdb to 2017 to 2018). Libraries were prepared through the immunoSEQ multiplex PCR assay. TCRdb carries this immuneACCESS record with in-frame sequences only. Its versions omit some clonotypes, under half of them owing to an unresolved V gene in the studies checked, with the rest unexplained. The data table for this sample lists some 37,000 clones. About 1.5% of the sample belongs to the ten largest clones. What was sequenced was blood buffy coat. Receptors were obtained from a woman between 18 and 75 years old with a cervical HPV16 infection that either progressed to CIN3+ or cleared (not recorded which).

Points on this clone: The read ends 3 residues before the CDR3 terminus; that terminus is restored from the germline J gene. The chain recombines TRBV29-1 with TRBJ2-5, with D perhaps TRBD2 (6 bases). Deletions cut 3 bases from V and 3 bases from J, with 14 bases between. Per the germline V gene, CDR1 is SQVTM and CDR2 is ANQGSEA. The CDR3 contains 14 residues. CDR3 DNA (partial): TGCAGCGTTGATCGGCGGGGTACGGAAGAGACC. Residues: CSVDRRGTEET. The full CDR3 protein is CSVDRRGTEETQYF.

A word on this clone: Read coverage stops 3 residues before the CDR3 terminus; the germline J gene supplies the remainder. The chain recombines TRBV2 with TRBJ2-5; weak D call: TRBD1 (6 bases). Germline V gene data show CDR1 as SNHLY and CDR2 as FYNNEI. The CDR3 covers 16 residues. Deletions cut 10 bases from V and 5 bases from J, with 26 bases between. The CDR3 sequence: CATLTGWGLRGETQYF. CDR3 DNA, as far as it was read: TGTGCCACCCTAACAGGGTGGGGGCTTCGTGGGGAGACC. The full variable domain, with the rest looked up from reference TRBV2 and TRBJ2-5, is EPEVTQTPSHQVTQMGQEVILRCVPISNHLYFYWYRQILGQKVEFLVSFYNNEISEKSEIFDDQFSVERPDGSNFTLKIRSTKLEDSAMYFCATLTGWGLRGETQYFGPGTRLLVL.

A note on this clone: The read terminates 3 residues ahead of where the CDR3 ends, so the germline J gene completes it. The chain employs TRBV20-1 and TRBJ2-7; 9 bases fit TRBD1. Trimming cost V 3 bases and J 3 bases; bases outside gene matches: 6. There are 14 residues in the CDR3. CDR1 and CDR2 (germline): DFQATT, SNEGSKA (reference sequence). The CDR3 protein is CSARPGQGYYEQYF. The CDR3 DNA, read in part, is TGCAGTGCTAGGCCGGGACAGGGCTACTACGAG.

To note about this clone: From the germline J gene comes the end of the CDR3, since the read stops 3 residues before it. V and J are TRBV7-2 and TRBJ2-7, with 7 nucleotides matching TRBD1. Trimming removed 5 bases from V and 5 bases from J; junction bases left unmatched: 9. The CDR3 extends over 14 amino acids. Germline-derived CDR1 and CDR2 are SGHTA and FQGNSA. Partial CDR3 DNA: TGTGCCAGCAGCAAGCCAGGGGGTCCGAACGAG. This sequence encodes CASSKPGGPNE. The CDR3 in full is CASSKPGGPNEQYF.

As for this clone: The sequenced fragment ends 3 residues before the CDR3 boundary, so the rest is inferred from the germline J gene. This chain links TRBV13 with TRBJ1-6, with TRBD1 matching over 9 bases. The CDR3 has 17 amino acids. Trimming removed 5 bases from V and 0 bases from J; junction bases left unmatched: 5. From germline, CDR1 is PRHDT and CDR2 FYEKMQ (reference sequence). CDR3: CASSNGQGSSYNSPLHF. The CDR3 bases that were read are TGTGCCAGCAGCAACGGACAGGGGAGCTCCTATAATTCACCC.

A remark on this clone: The sequence runs out 3 residues before the end of the CDR3; the remainder is reconstructed from the germline J gene. The chain is built from TRBV5-1 and TRBJ2-5, with 8 bases that match TRBD2. The V gene end was trimmed by 4 bases and the J gene end by 4 bases; junction bases not matched to a gene: 6. The CDR3 totals 14 residues. The germline CDR1 and CDR2 sequences are SGHRS and YFSETQ. CDR3 DNA (partial): TGCGCCAGCAGCCTACCGGGACTAGGAGAGACC. Translation gives CASSLPGLGET. The whole CDR3 protein reads CASSLPGLGETQYF. Based on the CDR3 plus reference TRBV5-1 and TRBJ2-5, the full variable domain is KAGVTQTPRYLIKTRGQQVTLSCSPISGHRSVSWYQQTPGQGLQFLFEYFSETQRNKGNFPGRFSGRQFSNSRSEMNVSTLELGDSALYLCASSLPGLGETQYFGPGTRLLVL.

As concerns this clone: The read ends 3 residues shy of where the CDR3 ends; the end is completed using the germline J gene. The J gene is TRBJ2-1, the V gene TRBV2, with 13 bases that match TRBD2. The CDR3 sequence is 14 residues long. The germline CDR1 and CDR2 sequences are SNHLY and FYNNEI. V dropped 4 bases and J dropped 7; count of bases not matched to a gene: 1. The CDR3 region is CASSGTSGGNEQFF. CDR3 bases read: TGTGCCAGCAGTGGGACTAGCGGGGGAAATGAG.

CDR3 loop: CASSSGQVQETQYF. The sequenced CDR3 bases are TGTGCCAGCAGCTCTGGACAGGTACAAGAGACG. This rearrangement joins TRBV7-2 to TRBJ2-3, with 7 nucleotides matching TRBD1. The read falls 3 residues short of the CDR3 end, and the missing part is taken from the germline J gene. The CDR3 has 14 amino acids. Germline CDR1 reads SGHTA; CDR2 reads FQGNSA. Full variable domain (missing parts from reference TRBV7-2 and TRBJ2-3): GAGVSQSPSNKVTEKGKDVELRCDPISGHTALYWYRQSLGQGLEFLIYFQGNSAPDKSGLPSDRFSAERTGGSVSTLTIQRTQQEDSAVYLCASSSGQVQETQYFGPGTRLTVL.

A remark on this clone: With the read ending 3 residues before the CDR3 end, the germline J gene is used to fill in that end. The gene calls are TRBV18 and TRBJ2-7, with D unresolved. V was pared by 2 bases and J by 3 bases, with 14 bases between. The CDR3 sequence is 15 residues long. Germline V gene lookup returns CDR1 KGHSH and CDR2 LQKENI. The part of the CDR3 DNA that was read is TGTGCCAGCTCACCAATTGAAGGGCCCCGCTACGAG. The encoded protein is CASSPIEGPRYE. The CDR3, in full, reads CASSPIEGPRYEQYF.

To note about this clone: Coverage ceases 3 residues before the CDR3 finishes, and the germline J gene fills in the end. The chain employs TRBV10-3 and TRBJ2-2; 8 nucleotides agree with TRBD1. Losses at the gene ends were 6 bases for V and 10 bases for J; bases not matched to a gene: 4. Germline V gene lookup returns CDR1 ENHRY and CDR2 SYGVKD. The CDR3 covers 12 residues. The part of the CDR3 DNA that was read is TGTGCCATCAGCGCGACAGGGGTGGAG. It specifies CAISATGVE. The whole CDR3 reads CAISATGVELFF.

In regard to this clone: The CDR3 is cut off 3 residues early in the read; its end comes from the germline J gene. The gene calls are TRBV19 and TRBJ2-7; a weak D match, TRBD1 (5 bases). The V end was cut by 5 bases, the J end by 6 bases, with 11 bases between. The CDR3 runs 12 residues. The germline V gene has CDR1 LNHDA and CDR2 SQIVND (reference sequence). CDR3 bases read: TGTGCCAGTAGTGACCCAGGGTCCGAG. Protein sequence: CASSDPGSE. The CDR3 in full is CASSDPGSEQYF. The complete variable domain, with remaining parts taken from reference TRBV19 and TRBJ2-7, reads DGGITQSPKYLFRKEGQNVTLSCEQNLNHDAMYWYRQDPGQGLRLIYYSQIVNDFQKGDIAEGYSVSREKKESFPLTVTSAQKNPTAFYLCASSDPGSEQYFGPGTRLTVT.

Comment on this clone: With the read ending 3 residues before the CDR3 end, the germline J gene is used to fill in that end. Distinct nucleotide sequences in the sample also encode this CDR3. The rearrangement links TRBV5-1 to TRBJ2-2; TRBD2 is a possible D gene (5 bases). CDR1 and CDR2 (germline): SGHRS, YFSETQ. V dropped 4 bases and J dropped 0 bases, with 16 bases sitting between them. The CDR3 extends over 17 amino acids. CDR3 loop: CASSPMHRGSNTGELFF. Incomplete CDR3 DNA: TGCGCCAGCAGCCCGATGCATCGGGGATCGAACACCGGGGAG.

With regard to this clone: The CDR3 end is not reached by the read, which stops 3 residues before it; the germline J gene fills it in. The V call is TRBV2, the J call TRBJ1-1; TRBD1 matches 7 bases. The CDR3 has 13 amino acids. V shed 6 bases and J 3 bases; nucleotides not matched to a gene: 4. The germline V gene has CDR1 SNHLY and CDR2 FYNNEI. The sequenced CDR3 bases are TGTGCCAGCAGACGTACAGGGGACACTGAA. Translation gives CASRRTGDTE. The CDR3 reads in full as CASRRTGDTEAFF.

Concerning this clone itself: The read gets to within 3 residues of the CDR3 end, and the germline J gene fills in the rest. This chain uses TRBV5-1 with TRBJ2-7; D gene unclear. V was trimmed by 1 base and J by 0 bases, leaving 14 bases between them. This CDR3 spans 16 amino acids. Germline CDR1 is SGHRS and CDR2 is YFSETQ. The CDR3 DNA, read in part, is TGCGCCAGCAGCTTGAACCCTAGTGGAATCTCCTACGAG. Protein product: CASSLNPSGISYE. The whole CDR3 region reads CASSLNPSGISYEQYF.

Of note for this clone: The CDR3 end is not reached by the read, which stops 3 residues before it; the germline J gene fills it in. This chain connects TRBV6-1 to TRBJ2-1; 9 bases line up with TRBD2. CDR1 and CDR2 (germline): MNHNS, SASEGT. The CDR3 totals 16 residues. The J segment lost 7 bases and the V segment lost 1 base, leaving 8 bases of the junction unmatched. The CDR3 sequence is CASSEELGRGGNEQFF. The CDR3 bases that were read are TGTGCCAGCAGTGAAGAATTGGGGCGGGGGGGGAATGAG.

Concerning this clone itself: The read is 3 residues too short to cover the CDR3 end, so that end is filled in from the germline J gene. V usage is TRBV19 and J usage is TRBJ1-5, with D possibly matching TRBD1 (5 bases). V lost 1 base to trimming and J lost 8 bases, with 9 bases between them. Germline V gives CDR1 LNHDA, CDR2 SQIVND (reference sequence). CDR3 length equals 13 residues. The DNA read from the CDR3 is TGTGCCAGTAGTATAGCGGGGGGAGAGCCC. It is translated as CASSIAGGEP. The entire CDR3 protein reads CASSIAGGEPQHF.

The part of the CDR3 DNA that was read is TGCGCCAGCAGCCCTCCGGGACTAGCGGAATACGGGGAG. This gives the protein CASSPPGLAEYGE. The entire CDR3 is CASSPPGLAEYGELFF. The rearrangement uses TRBV5-1 and TRBJ2-2, with 11 bases matching TRBD2. With the read ending 3 residues before the CDR3 end, the germline J gene is used to fill in that end. V lost 4 bases and J lost 7; bases outside the gene matches: 9. CDR1 is SGHRS, CDR2 YFSETQ, per germline. The CDR3 extends over 16 amino acids.

Concerning this clone: The sequenced fragment ends 3 residues before the CDR3 boundary, so the rest is inferred from the germline J gene. This chain uses TRBV5-4 with TRBJ2-7, with 9 bases that match TRBD1. This CDR3 is 13 amino acids long. The germline CDR1 and CDR2 sequences are SGHNT and YYREEE (reference sequence). V trimming: 4 bases; J trimming: 3 bases; junction bases outside the gene matches: 2. The CDR3 loop reads CASSPTGGYEQYF. The covered CDR3 bases are TGTGCCAGCAGCCCGACAGGGGGCTACGAG.

On this clone: Coverage ceases 3 residues before the CDR3 finishes, and the germline J gene fills in the end. The rearrangement joins TRBV6-2 or TRBV6-3 to TRBJ2-4; 11 bases line up with TRBD1. Germline CDR1 reads MNHEY; CDR2 reads SVGEGT. The CDR3 is made up of 16 amino acids. The CDR3 reads CASSSRDRGGNQPQYF. The covered CDR3 bases are TGTGCCAGCAGTTCCAGGGACAGGGGGGGCAATCAGCCT.

As regards this clone: Coverage ceases 3 residues before the CDR3 finishes, and the germline J gene fills in the end. J is TRBJ2-1 and V is TRBV5-8; weak D call: TRBD2 (5 bases). CDR1 and CDR2 from the germline V gene are SGHTS and YDEGEE. The CDR3 extends over 13 amino acids. The germline V and J ends were trimmed by 2 bases and 5 bases, with 8 bases remaining between them. CDR3 DNA, as far as it was read: TGTGCCAGCAGCTTCCGGGGTAACAATGAG. Translation: CASSFRGNNE. The full CDR3 sequence reads CASSFRGNNEQFF.

A note on this clone: The CDR3 end lies 3 residues beyond the end of the read and is filled in from the germline J gene. The gene calls are TRBV20-1 and TRBJ1-4; TRBD1 matches 8 bases. Per the germline V gene, CDR1 is DFQATT and CDR2 is SNEGSKA (reference sequence). The CDR3 runs 17 residues. The CDR3 DNA, read in part, is TGCAGTGCTAGAGGGCAGGGGGCGATGGCTGGGGCCAACGTA. Its translation is CSARGQGAMAGANV. The CDR3 as a whole reads CSARGQGAMAGANVLFF.

As regards this clone: The CDR3 extends 3 residues past the end of the read, so its final part is completed from the germline J gene. The chain uses TRBV20-1 and TRBJ2-4; possible D gene TRBD2, 5 bases. This CDR3 region has 15 residues. Germline V CDR1 and CDR2: DFQATT, SNEGSKA (reference sequence). CDR3 bases read: TGCAGTGCCCCCCTAGCCCTGGAGGCCACGTATGGT. Its translation: CSAPLALEATYG. The whole CDR3 sequence reads CSAPLALEATYGQYF.

CDR3 amino acids: CASSPGTEGQYF. CDR3 bases read: TGTGCCAGCAGCCCCGGGACAGAAGGT. J is TRBJ2-4 and V is TRBV7-9; 7 bases are a match to TRBD1. The observed sequence ends 3 residues before the CDR3 terminus, with the missing tail filled in from the germline J gene. Germline values: CDR1 SEHNR, CDR2 FQNEAQ (reference sequence). This CDR3 is built from 12 residues. Complete variable domain (other parts from reference TRBV7-9 and TRBJ2-4): DTGVSQNPRHKITKRGQNVTFRCDPISEHNRLYWYRQTLGQGPEFLTYFQNEAQLEKSRLLSDRFSAERPKGSFSTLEIQRTEQGDSAMYLCASSPGTEGQYFGAGTRLSVL.

With regard to this clone: The read falls 3 residues short of the CDR3 end, and the missing part is taken from the germline J gene. The rearrangement joins TRBV7-8 to TRBJ1-6, with D unresolved. CDR3 length: 16 residues. V was clipped by 4 bases and J by 0 bases, with 10 bases between them. Germline V gene data show CDR1 as SGHVS and CDR2 as FQNEAQ. This chain's CDR3 is CASSSTASSYNSPLHF. The sequenced part of the CDR3 DNA is TGTGCCAGCAGCTCAACAGCAAGCTCCTATAATTCACCC.

About this clone: The read stops 3 residues short of the end of the CDR3; the missing end is completed from the germline J gene. The J gene is TRBJ2-4, the V gene TRBV2; 9 bases align to TRBD1. The length of the CDR3 is 12 residues. Germline CDR1 reads SNHLY; CDR2 reads FYNNEI. CDR3 residues: CASSRTGDGQYF. CDR3 bases read: TGTGCCAGCAGTCGGACAGGGGATGGT.

As regards this clone: The CDR3 goes on 3 residues after the read ends, and that part is filled in from the germline J gene. The chain links TRBV20-1 to TRBJ2-1; D gene uncertain. V gave up 1 base and J gave up 4 bases, with 8 bases separating them. The CDR3 is made up of 13 amino acids. Germline assignment: CDR1 DFQATT and CDR2 SNEGSKA (reference sequence). The CDR3 region is CSARVAEYNEQFF. The DNA read from the CDR3 is TGCAGTGCTAGAGTGGCTGAATACAATGAG.

A remark on this clone: The CDR3 end is not reached by the read, which stops 3 residues before it; the germline J gene fills it in. V is TRBV29-1 and J is TRBJ1-2; TRBD1 matches at 7 bases. V shed 1 base and J 4 bases; nucleotides not matched to a gene: 6. CDR3 length: 14 amino acids. Per the germline V gene, CDR1 is SQVTM and CDR2 is ANQGSEA. Partial CDR3 DNA: TGCAGCGTTGAAGTTACAGGGGTCTCCTATGGC. Translated, it gives CSVEVTGVSYG. The entire CDR3 sequence reads CSVEVTGVSYGYTF.

As concerns this clone: The read ends 3 residues early relative to the CDR3; the germline J gene fills the gap. The chain is built from TRBV7-6 and TRBJ1-1; 7 bases agree with TRBD1. Germline V CDR1 and CDR2: SGHVS, FNYEAQ. The J segment lost 0 bases and the V segment lost 2 bases, leaving 3 bases of the junction unmatched. This CDR3 is built from 15 residues. The CDR3 protein is CASSLLDRLNTEAFF. The DNA read from the CDR3 is TGTGCCAGCAGCTTACTGGACAGGCTGAACACTGAA.